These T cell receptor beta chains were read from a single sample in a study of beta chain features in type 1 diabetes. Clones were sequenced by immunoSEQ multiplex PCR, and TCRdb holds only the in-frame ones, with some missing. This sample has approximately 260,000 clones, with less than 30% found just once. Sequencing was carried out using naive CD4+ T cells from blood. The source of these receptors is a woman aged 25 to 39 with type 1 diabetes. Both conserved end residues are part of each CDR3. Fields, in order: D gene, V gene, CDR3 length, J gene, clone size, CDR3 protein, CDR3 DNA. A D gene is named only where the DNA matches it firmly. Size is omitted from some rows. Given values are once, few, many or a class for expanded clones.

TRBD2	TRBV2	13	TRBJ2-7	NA	CARAGQSTSEQYF	TGTGCCAGAGCGGGGCAGTCAACTAGCGAGCAGTACTTC
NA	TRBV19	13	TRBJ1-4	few	CASARAGLEKLFF	TGTGCCAGTGCACGGGCAGGGCTGGAAAAACTGTTTTTT
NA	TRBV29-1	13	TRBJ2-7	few	CSGGVTGKGEQYF	TGCAGCGGGGGGGTGACAGGGAAGGGCGAGCAGTACTTC
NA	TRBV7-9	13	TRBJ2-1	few	CASSLALFNEQFF	TGTGCCAGCAGCTTAGCCCTCTTCAATGAGCAGTTCTTC
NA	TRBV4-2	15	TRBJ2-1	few	CASSQEGDSFNEQFF	TGTGCCAGCAGCCAAGAGGGGGACTCTTTTAATGAGCAGTTCTTC
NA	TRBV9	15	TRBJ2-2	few	CASSVTGLGTGELFF	TGTGCCAGCAGCGTTACAGGGCTGGGCACCGGGGAGCTGTTTTTT
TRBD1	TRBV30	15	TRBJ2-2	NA	CAWSPGQGYTGELFF	TGTGCCTGGAGTCCCGGACAGGGGTACACCGGGGAGCTGTTTTTT
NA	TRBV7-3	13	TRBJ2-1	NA	CASSRDRDNEQFF	TGTGCCAGCAGCCGCGACAGAGACAATGAGCAGTTCTTC
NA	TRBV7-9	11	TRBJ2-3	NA	CASTSTDTQYF	TGTGCCAGCACGAGCACAGATACGCAGTATTTT
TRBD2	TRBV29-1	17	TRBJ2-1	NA	CSVGGLAGVIIYNEQFF	TGCAGCGTTGGAGGACTAGCGGGAGTTATAATCTACAATGAGCAGTTCTTC
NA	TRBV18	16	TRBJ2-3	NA	CASSPRLVSSTDTQYF	TGTGCCAGCTCACCCCGACTAGTCTCAAGCACAGATACGCAGTATTTT
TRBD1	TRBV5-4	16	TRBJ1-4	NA	CASSMDRASGEEKLFF	TGTGCCAGCAGCATGGACAGGGCGTCTGGGGAAGAAAAACTGTTTTTT
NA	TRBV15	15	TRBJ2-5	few	CATSRDYSIQETQYF	TGTGCCACCAGCAGAGACTACAGTATCCAAGAGACCCAGTACTTC
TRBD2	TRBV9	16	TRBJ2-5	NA	CASSVASSGREETQYF	TGTGCCAGCAGCGTAGCGAGTAGCGGGAGAGAAGAGACCCAGTACTTC
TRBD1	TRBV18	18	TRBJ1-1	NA	CASSYFEGTARQNTEAFF	TGTGCCAGCTCATACTTTGAGGGGACAGCCAGACAGAACACTGAAGCTTTCTTT
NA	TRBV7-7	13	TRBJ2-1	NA	CASSYLRGNEQFF	TGTGCTAGCAGCTACCTTCGGGGGAATGAGCAGTTCTTC
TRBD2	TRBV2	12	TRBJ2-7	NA	CASKSPSGFQYF	TGTGCCAGCAAATCCCCTAGCGGTTTCCAGTACTTC
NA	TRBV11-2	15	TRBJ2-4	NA	CASSSTGLAGNIQYF	TGTGCCAGCAGCTCCACAGGGCTCGCCGGAAACATTCAGTACTTC
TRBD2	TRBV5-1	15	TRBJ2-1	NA	CASSQGLAGANEQFF	TGCGCCAGCAGCCAAGGACTAGCGGGAGCCAATGAGCAGTTCTTC
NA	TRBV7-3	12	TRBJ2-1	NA	CASSFRGNEQFF	TGTGCCAGCAGCTTTCGCGGGAATGAGCAGTTCTTC
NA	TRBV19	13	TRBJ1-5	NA	CATLDRGNQPQHF	TGTGCCACCCTCGACAGAGGCAATCAGCCCCAGCATTTT
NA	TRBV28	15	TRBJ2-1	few	CASSLPRYSNNEQFF	TGTGCCAGCAGTTTACCCAGATACAGTAACAATGAGCAGTTCTTC
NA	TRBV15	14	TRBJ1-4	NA	CATSRDKDWGKLFF	TGTGCCACCAGCAGAGATAAGGACTGGGGAAAACTGTTTTTT
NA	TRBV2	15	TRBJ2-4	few	CASSEEQRSLSIQYF	TGTGCCAGCAGTGAGGAACAGCGGTCCCTGAGCATTCAGTACTTC
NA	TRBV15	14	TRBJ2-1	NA	CATSNQGIYNEQFF	TGTGCCACCAGCAATCAGGGGATCTACAATGAGCAGTTCTTC
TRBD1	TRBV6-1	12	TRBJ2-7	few	CASSPDRDEQYF	TGTGCCAGCAGTCCTGACAGGGACGAGCAGTACTTC
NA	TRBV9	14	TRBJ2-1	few	CASSSPGDYNEQFF	TGTGCCAGCAGTTCCCCCGGGGACTACAATGAGCAGTTCTTC
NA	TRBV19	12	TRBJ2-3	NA	CASSIQENTQYF	TGTGCCAGTAGCATACAGGAAAATACGCAGTATTTT
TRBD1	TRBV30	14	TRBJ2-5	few	CAWSVGTGDETQYF	TGTGCCTGGAGTGTGGGGACAGGGGACGAGACCCAGTACTTC
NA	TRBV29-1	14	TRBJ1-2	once	CSTRGSAVNYGYTF	TGCAGCACGAGGGGGTCGGCGGTTAACTATGGCTACACCTTC
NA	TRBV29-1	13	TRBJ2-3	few	CSSTRGVRDTQYF	TGCAGCTCCACCCGGGGAGTTAGAGATACGCAGTATTTT
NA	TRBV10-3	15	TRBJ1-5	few	CAISEVGQSREPQHF	TGTGCCATCAGTGAGGTGGGCCAATCCAGGGAGCCCCAGCATTTT
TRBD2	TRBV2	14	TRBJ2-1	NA	CASSEGTSGGEQFF	TGTGCCAGCAGCGAGGGGACCTCGGGGGGGGAGCAGTTCTTC
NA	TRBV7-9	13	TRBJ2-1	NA	CASSRQGGDEQFF	TGTGCCAGCAGCCGACAGGGCGGGGATGAGCAGTTCTTC
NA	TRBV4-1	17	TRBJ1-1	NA	CASSQDLKASGGKEAFF	TGCGCCAGCAGCCAAGATCTTAAGGCCAGCGGGGGAAAGGAAGCTTTCTTT
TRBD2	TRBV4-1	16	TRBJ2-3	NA	CASSQALAGSTDTQYF	TGCGCCAGCAGCCAAGCCTTAGCGGGATCCACAGATACGCAGTATTTT
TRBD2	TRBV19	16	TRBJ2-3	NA	CASSQGLAVSTDTQYF	TGTGCCAGTAGCCAGGGACTAGCCGTGAGCACAGATACGCAGTATTTT
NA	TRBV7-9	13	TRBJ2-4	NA	CASSQLAKNIQYF	TGTGCCAGCAGCCAGTTAGCCAAAAACATTCAGTACTTC
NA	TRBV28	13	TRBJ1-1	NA	CASSFRVSTEAFF	TGTGCCAGCAGTTTCAGGGTGAGCACTGAAGCTTTCTTT
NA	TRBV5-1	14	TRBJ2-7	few	CASSLTGSTYEQYF	TGCGCCAGCAGCTTGACAGGGTCAACCTACGAGCAGTACTTC
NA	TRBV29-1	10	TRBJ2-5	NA	CSVEGQTQYF	TGCAGCGTTGAGGGGCAAACCCAGTACTTC
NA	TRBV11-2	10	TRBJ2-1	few	CASSFYTQFF	TGTGCCAGCAGCTTTTACACCCAGTTCTTC
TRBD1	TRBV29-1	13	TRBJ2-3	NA	CSADRGTADTQYF	TGCAGCGCCGACAGGGGGACGGCAGATACGCAGTATTTT
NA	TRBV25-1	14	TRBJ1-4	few	CASSDGGMGEKLFF	TGTGCCAGCAGTGATGGAGGTATGGGTGAAAAACTGTTTTTT
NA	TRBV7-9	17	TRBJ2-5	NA	CASSLAARGGVQETQYF	TGTGCCAGCAGCTTAGCTGCTCGAGGCGGGGTGCAAGAGACCCAGTACTTC
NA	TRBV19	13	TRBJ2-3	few	CASRLEATDTQYF	TGTGCCAGTAGACTCGAGGCGACAGATACGCAGTATTTT
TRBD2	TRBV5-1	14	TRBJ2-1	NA	CASSWTSGHNEQFF	TGCGCCAGCAGCTGGACTAGCGGTCACAATGAGCAGTTCTTC
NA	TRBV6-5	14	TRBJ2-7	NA	CASSEGSRFSEQYF	TGTGCCAGCAGTGAAGGGAGCAGGTTTAGCGAGCAGTACTTC
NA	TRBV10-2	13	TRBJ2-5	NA	CASSAASWETQYF	TGCGCCAGCAGTGCGGCTAGTTGGGAGACCCAGTACTTC
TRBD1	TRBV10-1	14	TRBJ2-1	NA	CASSEIWTGDEQFF	TGCGCCAGCAGTGAGATCTGGACAGGGGATGAGCAGTTCTTC
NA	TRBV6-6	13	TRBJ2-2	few	CASSYSSSGELFF	TGTGCCAGCAGTTACTCGAGCTCCGGGGAGCTGTTTTTT
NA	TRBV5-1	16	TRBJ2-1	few	CASSLVVASSYNEQFF	TGCGCCAGCAGCTTGGTCGTCGCTAGCTCCTACAATGAGCAGTTCTTC
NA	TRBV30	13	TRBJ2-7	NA	CAWSVGEPYEQYF	TGTGCCTGGAGTGTTGGGGAGCCCTACGAGCAGTACTTC
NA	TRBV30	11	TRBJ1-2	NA	CAWKHADGYTF	TGTGCCTGGAAACACGCGGATGGCTACACCTTC
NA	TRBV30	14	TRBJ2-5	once	CAWSGESGVETQYF	TGTGCCTGGAGTGGGGAGTCGGGAGTTGAGACCCAGTACTTC
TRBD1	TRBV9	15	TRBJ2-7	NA	CASSSQTGAIHEQYF	TGTGCCAGCAGCTCCCAGACAGGGGCGATCCACGAGCAGTACTTC
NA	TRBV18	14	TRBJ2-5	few	CASSRASEQETQYF	TGTGCCAGCTCACGGGCTAGCGAGCAAGAGACCCAGTACTTC
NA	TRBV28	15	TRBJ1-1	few	CASRPGDLMNTEAFF	TGTGCCAGCAGGCCAGGGGACCTTATGAACACTGAAGCTTTCTTT
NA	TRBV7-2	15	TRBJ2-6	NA	CASSLSGTGANVLTF	TGTGCCAGCAGCTTATCGGGGACTGGGGCCAACGTCCTGACTTTC
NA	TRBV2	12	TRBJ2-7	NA	CASRIISYEQYF	TGTGCCAGCAGAATCATCTCCTACGAGCAGTACTTC